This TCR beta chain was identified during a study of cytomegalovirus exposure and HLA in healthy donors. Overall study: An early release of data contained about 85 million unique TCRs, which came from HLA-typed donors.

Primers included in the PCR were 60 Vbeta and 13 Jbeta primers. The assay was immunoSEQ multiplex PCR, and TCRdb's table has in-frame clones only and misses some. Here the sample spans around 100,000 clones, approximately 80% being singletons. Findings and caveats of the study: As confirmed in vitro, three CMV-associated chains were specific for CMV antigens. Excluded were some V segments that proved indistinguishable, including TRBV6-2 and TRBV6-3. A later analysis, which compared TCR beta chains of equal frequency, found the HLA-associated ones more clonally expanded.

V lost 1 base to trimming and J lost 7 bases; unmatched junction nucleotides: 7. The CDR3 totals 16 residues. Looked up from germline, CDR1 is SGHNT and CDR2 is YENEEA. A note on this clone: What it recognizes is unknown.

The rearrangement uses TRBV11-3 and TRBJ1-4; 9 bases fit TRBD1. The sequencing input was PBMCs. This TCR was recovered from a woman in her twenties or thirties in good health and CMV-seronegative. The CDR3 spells CASSLVGTGSTEKLFF. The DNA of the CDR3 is TGTGCCAGCAGCTTAGTCGGGACAGGGTCTACTGAAAAACTGTTTTTT.